The 2 T cell receptor beta chains below were found in one sample sequenced in a study of CD8+ T cells in alopecia areata (dated by TCRdb to the late 2010s). The library came from the immunoSEQ multiplex PCR assay. RNA was extracted from all samples and reverse transcribed into cDNA as template for TCR sequencing. TCRdb carries this immuneACCESS record with in-frame sequences only. Its versions omit some clonotypes, under half of them owing to an unresolved V gene in the studies checked, with the rest unexplained. The sample contains about 130,000 clones, 49% of them found a single time. The ten largest clones capture approximately 19% of the sample. The sample's time point label, decoded: baseline before oral tofacitinib. Specimen: CD8+ T cells sorted from blood, collected at week 0. These receptor sequences come from a human donor with alopecia areata.

This clone was recorded once. The gene calls are TRBV27 and TRBJ2-1, with D unresolved. Germline V lookup: CDR1 MNHEY, CDR2 SMNVEV (reference sequence). This CDR3 contains 15 residues. V was clipped by 2 bases and J by 0 bases, with 8 bases between them. The CDR3 loop reads CASSLMWSSYNEQFF. The CDR3 DNA follows: TGTGCCAGCAGTTTAATGTGGAGCTCCTACAATGAGCAGTTCTTC.

The gene calls are TRBV27 and TRBJ2-1, with 10 bases lining up with TRBD1. V lost 5 bases to trimming and J lost 5 bases; unmatched junction nucleotides: 6. This CDR3 has 15 residues. Looked up from germline, CDR1 is MNHEY and CDR2 is SMNVEV (reference sequence). CDR3 residues: CASSDRGPSDNEQFF. DNA of the CDR3: TGTGCCAGCAGTGACAGGGGGCCTTCAGACAATGAGCAGTTCTTC.